The 20 T cell receptor beta chains below come from one sample, sequenced in a study of human T cells and chemical hapten exposure. TCRdb re-derived calls from the RACE reads in MiXCR, one entry per CDR3 protein. The sample records approximately 97,000 distinct CDR3 sequences, about an eighth being singletons. The time point is: patch test 2, 6 weeks after DPC sensitization. This sample's treatment: therapeutic diphenylcyclopropenone sensitization with weekly scalp DPC. The sample was whole blood, taken in connection with sensitization to the hapten diphenylcyclopropenone (DPC). The receptors come from a middle-aged woman with alopecia areata. Some clones in this sample may be carry-over from other donors' samples.

V and J are TRBV25-1 and TRBJ1-2, with D unclear. V lost 1 base and J lost 4, with 7 bases in between. The germline V gene encodes CDR1 MGHDK and CDR2 SYGVNS. The CDR3 spans 13 residues. The CDR3 DNA sequence: TGTGCCAGCAGTGAATTCGGATTCTATGGCTACACCTTC. It codes for CASSEFGFYGYTF.

This clonotype was detected ten times or more. The chain recombines TRBV11-2 with TRBJ1-4, with TRBD1 as a possible D gene (5 bases). This CDR3 contains 13 residues. Trimming removed 3 bases from V and 6 bases from J, with 8 bases in between. Germline loops: CDR1 SGHAT, CDR2 FQNNGV. CDR3 coding DNA: TGTGCCAGCAGCTTTCCGGGACATGAAAAACTGTTTTTT. Translating gives CASSFPGHEKLFF.

In this sample, this clonotype turned up a few times. The genes are TRBV18 and TRBJ2-3; 9 bases align to TRBD2. Germline V gene data show CDR1 as KGHSH and CDR2 as LQKENI. CDR3 length: 14 amino acids. The V gene end was trimmed by 8 bases and the J gene end by 1 base; junction bases not matched to a gene: 4. CDR3 amino acids: CASTSSGGTDTQYF. The CDR3 nucleotides are TGTGCCAGCACCTCTAGCGGGGGCACAGATACGCAGTATTTT.

The rearrangement uses TRBV3-1 and TRBJ1-6, with TRBD1 as a possible D gene (5 bases). This CDR3 is 15 amino acids long. Germline assignment: CDR1 LGHDT and CDR2 YNNKEL (reference sequence). The germline V and J ends were trimmed by 1 base and 5 bases, with 9 bases remaining between them. CDR3 region: CASSQGQKNNSPLHF. CDR3 nucleotide sequence: TGTGCCAGCAGCCAAGGACAGAAGAATAATTCACCCCTCCACTTT.

This clonotype was picked up a small number of times. The rearrangement joins TRBV28 to TRBJ2-7; perhaps TRBD2 as D (5 bases). This CDR3 region has 11 residues. The germline CDR1 and CDR2 sequences are MDHEN and SYDVKM. The V end lost 4 bases, the J end lost 6 bases, and 7 bases lay between the germline ends. The CDR3 loop is CASSSSGEQYF. The CDR3 DNA follows: TGTGCCAGCAGTTCCAGCGGCGAGCAGTACTTC.

At least ten counts were recorded for this clonotype. The rearrangement joins TRBV4-1 to TRBJ2-3; D is undetermined. This CDR3 is 14 amino acids long. The germline V gene has CDR1 MGHRA and CDR2 YSYEKL. V was trimmed by 0 bases and J by 3 bases, leaving 7 bases between them. The CDR3 DNA is TGCGCCAGCAGCCAAGAGTCGACTACAGATACGCAGTATTTT. It encodes CASSQESTTDTQYF.

This clonotype was counted many times. The chain recombines TRBV20-1 with TRBJ2-1, with TRBD1 matching 8 bases. CDR1 is DFQATT, CDR2 SNEGSKA, per germline (reference sequence). The CDR3 length is 14 residues. V lost 3 bases, J lost 9 bases, and 10 bases stayed unmatched. The CDR3 coding sequence is TGCAGTGCTAGGGAGCAGGGGGCGCGAGCTGAGCAGTTCTTC. It translates to CSAREQGARAEQFF.

The J gene is TRBJ2-7, the V gene TRBV28, with 8 bases matching TRBD2. Trimming cost V 5 bases and J 3 bases; bases outside gene matches: 6. The germline V gene encodes CDR1 MDHEN and CDR2 SYDVKM. CDR3 size: 14 residues. Here the CDR3 DNA reads TGTGCCAGCAGTGTTAGCGGGATGGTCTACGAGCAGTACTTC. Protein sequence: CASSVSGMVYEQYF.

The chain is built from TRBV5-6 and TRBJ1-2, with a weak D call TRBD1 (6 bases). Germline V gene sequence: CDR1 SGHDT, CDR2 YYEEEE. Trimming shortened V by 0 bases and J by 8 bases, and 17 bases separated the two germline ends. CDR3 length: 15 residues. The CDR3 loop is CASSLGQGTVAGYTF. CDR3 nucleotides: TGTGCCAGCAGCTTGGGGCAGGGGACCGTCGCGGGCTACACCTTC.

The table lists this clonotype with many counts. The chain has TRBV20-1 and TRBJ1-5; D remains unclear. The germline V gene has CDR1 DFQATT and CDR2 SNEGSKA (reference sequence). V shed 4 bases and J shed 0 bases, with 13 bases lying between them. The CDR3 is made up of 15 amino acids. CDR3 sequence reads: CSATVQINSNQPQHF. In DNA form, the CDR3 reads TGCAGTGCTACGGTCCAGATTAATAGCAATCAGCCCCAGCATTTT.

This clonotype was recorded many times. The J gene is TRBJ2-3, the V gene TRBV10-3; D gene ambiguous. Trimming took 3 bases from V and 2 from J, leaving 6 bases between them. CDR1 and CDR2 from the germline V gene are ENHRY and SYGVKD. The CDR3 has 13 amino acids. In DNA form, the CDR3 reads TGTGCCATCAGTGATGGGAACACAGATACGCAGTATTTT. Its protein product is CAISDGNTDTQYF.

This clonotype was detected ten times or more. The chain carries TRBV30 and TRBJ1-2; D remains unclear. There are 14 residues in the CDR3. Germline assignment: CDR1 GTSNPN and CDR2 SVGIG (reference sequence). The V end lost 4 bases, the J end lost 4 bases, and 16 bases lay between the germline ends. DNA of the CDR3: TGTGCCTGGAACCCACCCGGCTCCTCCTATGGCTACACCTTC. Protein product: CAWNPPGSSYGYTF.

This clonotype was counted between two and nine times. The chain combines TRBV5-1 with TRBJ1-1; no firm D call. This CDR3 is built from 14 residues. Germline CDR1 is SGHRS and CDR2 is YFSETQ. V lost 3 bases, J lost 4 bases, and 13 bases lay in between. In DNA form, the CDR3 reads TGCGCCAGCAGCTGGGGAAGTAACCCCACTGAAGCTTTCTTT. It is translated as CASSWGSNPTEAFF.

This chain joins TRBV4-2 and TRBJ1-4; D is undetermined. This CDR3 spans 14 amino acids. Per germline, CDR1 LGHNA and CDR2 YNFKEQ. V was cut by 4 bases and J by 3 bases, with 9 bases left in between. The CDR3 nucleotides read TGTGCCAGCAGCCCACCCGAGGCTAATGAAAAACTGTTTTTT. This sequence encodes CASSPPEANEKLFF.

This clonotype was seen many times. The V call is TRBV19, the J call TRBJ1-4; the D is unclear. This CDR3 spans 11 amino acids. Germline CDR1 and CDR2: LNHDA and SQIVND (reference sequence). Deletions cut 3 bases from V and 11 bases from J, with 7 bases between. The CDR3 DNA reads TGTGCCAGTAGTATCTGGAACAAACTGTTTTTT. Its protein is CASSIWNKLFF.

This clonotype was recorded many times. This sequence joins TRBV28 and TRBJ1-5; no clear D gene. The CDR3 totals 16 residues. Trimming removed 0 bases from V and 2 bases from J, with 11 bases in between. CDR1 is MDHEN, CDR2 SYDVKM, per germline. CDR3 in DNA: TGTGCCAGCAGTTTATGGTCAGGTGAAGGCAATCAGCCCCAGCATTTT. Translating gives CASSLWSGEGNQPQHF.

The rearrangement joins TRBV7-9 to TRBJ2-7, with 9 bases fitting TRBD1. Per germline, CDR1 SEHNR and CDR2 FQNEAQ (reference sequence). V lost 5 bases and J lost 2; bases outside the gene matches: 4. The CDR3 totals 14 residues. The CDR3 is CASSVQGATYEQYF. The CDR3 coding sequence is TGTGCCAGCAGCGTACAGGGGGCAACCTACGAGCAGTACTTC. Drawing the rest from reference TRBV7-9 and TRBJ2-7, the complete variable domain is DTGVSQNPRHKITKRGQNVTFRCDPISEHNRLYWYRQTLGQGPEFLTYFQNEAQLEKSRLLSDRFSAERPKGSFSTLEIQRTEQGDSAMYLCASSVQGATYEQYFGPGTRLTVT.

This clonotype has a single count. A clone one base away is much larger, so this may be a read error. No conserved phenylalanine or tryptophan is present at the end of the CDR3, so a read error is the likely explanation. V gene TRBV5-4 combines with J gene TRBJ2-7, with 10 nucleotides matching TRBD2. CDR1 and CDR2 from the germline V gene are SGHNT and YYREEE (reference sequence). J gave up 2 bases and V 4 bases, and 3 bases lay outside the gene matches. The CDR3 has 14 residues. The CDR3 is CASSTGLAAYEQYY. The CDR3 nucleotides read TGTGCCAGCAGCACCGGACTAGCGGCCTACGAGCAGTACTAC.

In its sample, this clonotype was seen a few times. The chain is built from TRBV5-1 and TRBJ2-4; D unclear. CDR3 length: 20 amino acids. Trimming took 4 bases from V and 1 from J, leaving 27 bases between them. Germline CDR1 is SGHRS and CDR2 is YFSETQ. The CDR3 spells CASSLRPDIVTLRAKNIQYF. Here the CDR3 DNA reads TGCGCCAGCAGCCTTCGACCAGACATAGTTACACTGAGGGCCAAAAACATTCAGTACTTC.

This clonotype appeared a few times. The chain is built from TRBV2 and TRBJ1-1, with D unresolved. Trimming took 8 bases from V and 5 from J, leaving 18 bases between them. Looked up from germline, CDR1 is SNHLY and CDR2 is FYNNEI. The CDR3 length is 14 residues. This chain's CDR3 is CASLFRPGGTEAFF. The CDR3 region has the DNA TGTGCCAGCCTATTCCGCCCGGGAGGGACTGAAGCTTTCTTT. The full variable domain, with the rest looked up from reference TRBV2 and TRBJ1-1, is EPEVTQTPSHQVTQMGQEVILRCVPISNHLYFYWYRQILGQKVEFLVSFYNNEISEKSEIFDDQFSVERPDGSNFTLKIRSTKLEDSAMYFCASLFRPGGTEAFFGQGTRLTVV.